This T cell receptor beta chain was sequenced for a study of long-term antiretroviral therapy in people with HIV. Running of the v3.0 immunoSEQ assay took place at survey level. It was roughly 40,000-50,000 T-cell genomes per sample that sequencing targeted. TCRdb's table, derived via immunoSEQ multiplex PCR, lists solely in-frame clones and lacks some. The data contain about 21,000 clones, more than 65% of them singletons. This clone showed up just once. The V and J ends lost 4 bases and 1 base respectively, with 13 bases between them. Germline CDR1 is MNHEY and CDR2 is SVGAGI. There are 15 residues in the CDR3.

Sequencing was performed on unsorted PBMCs, taken at the start of antiretroviral therapy. The TCR comes from a middle-aged man with HIV. The chain joins TRBV6-5 to TRBJ1-1; possibly TRBD1 for D (6 bases). The CDR3 DNA follows: TGTGCCAGCAGTTCCGCTGGACAGCCGAACACTGAAGCTTTCTTT. Translating it yields CASSSAGQPNTEAFF.